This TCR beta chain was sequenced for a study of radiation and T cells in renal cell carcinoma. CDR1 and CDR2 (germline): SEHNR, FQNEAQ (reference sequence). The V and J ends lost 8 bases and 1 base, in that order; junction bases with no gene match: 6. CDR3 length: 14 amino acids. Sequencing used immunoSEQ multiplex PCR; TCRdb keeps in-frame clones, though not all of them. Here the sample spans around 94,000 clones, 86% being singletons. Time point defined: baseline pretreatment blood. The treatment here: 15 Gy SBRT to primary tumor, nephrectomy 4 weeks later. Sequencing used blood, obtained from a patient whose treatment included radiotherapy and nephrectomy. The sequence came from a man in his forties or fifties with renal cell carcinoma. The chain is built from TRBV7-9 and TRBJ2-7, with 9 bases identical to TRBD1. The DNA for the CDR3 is TGTGCCAGCGACGGGGGACAGGGATCCTACGAGCAGTACTTC. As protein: CASDGGQGSYEQYF. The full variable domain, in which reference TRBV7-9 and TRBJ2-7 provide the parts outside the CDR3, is DTGVSQNPRHKITKRGQNVTFRCDPISEHNRLYWYRQTLGQGPEFLTYFQNEAQLEKSRLLSDRFSAERPKGSFSTLEIQRTEQGDSAMYLCASDGGQGSYEQYFGPGTRLTVT.